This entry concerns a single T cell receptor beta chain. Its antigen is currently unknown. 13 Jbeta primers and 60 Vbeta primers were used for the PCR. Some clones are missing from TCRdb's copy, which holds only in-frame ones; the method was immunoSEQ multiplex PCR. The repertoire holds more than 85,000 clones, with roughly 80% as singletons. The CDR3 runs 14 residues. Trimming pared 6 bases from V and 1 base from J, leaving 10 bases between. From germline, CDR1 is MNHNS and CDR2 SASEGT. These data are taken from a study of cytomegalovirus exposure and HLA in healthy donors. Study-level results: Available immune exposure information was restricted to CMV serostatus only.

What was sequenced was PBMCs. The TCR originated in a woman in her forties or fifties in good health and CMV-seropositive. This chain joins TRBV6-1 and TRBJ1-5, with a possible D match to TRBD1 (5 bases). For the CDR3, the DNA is TGTGCCAGCAGCCCAGGGCAAAGCAATCAGCCCCAGCATTTT. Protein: CASSPGQSNQPQHF.